The 4 T cell receptor beta chains given below trace back to one sample, sequenced in a study of cytomegalovirus exposure and HLA in healthy donors (dated by TCRdb to 2016 to 2017). Library preparation employed the immunoSEQ multiplex PCR assay. The multiplex PCR relied on a mix of 60 forward primers for TCR Vbeta segments and 13 reverse primers for TCR Jbeta segments. TCRdb holds this immuneACCESS table with in-frame rearrangements only. Some clones are missing; in checked studies, unresolved V genes explain under half, and the rest has no known cause. The sample table shows under 85,000 clones, and around three quarters are seen once. Of the sample, almost 4.5% is held by the ten largest clones. Input material: PBMCs. The receptor source for this set is a woman in her thirties in good health and CMV-seronegative.

This clone came up once. The genes are TRBV6-5 and TRBJ2-7, with 7 bases fitting TRBD2. The junction had 5 bases not matched to a gene; V was cut back by 6 bases and J by 3 bases. The CDR3 has 13 amino acids. Germline-derived CDR1 and CDR2 are MNHEY and SVGAGI. The CDR3 nucleotides are TGTGCCAGCAGATGGACTAGTAGCTACGAGCAGTACTTC. Protein: CASRWTSSYEQYF.

The V call is TRBV13, the J call TRBJ2-7; 10 bases are a match to TRBD1. This CDR3 spans 14 amino acids. V was pared by 4 bases and J by 2 bases, with 2 bases of the junction left unmatched. CDR1 and CDR2 (germline): PRHDT, FYEKMQ (reference sequence). The CDR3 here is CASSSGQGPYEQYF. In DNA, the CDR3 is TGTGCCAGCAGCTCGGGACAGGGGCCCTACGAGCAGTACTTC.

This clone was seen once. The chain links TRBV14 to TRBJ2-7; D is undetermined. This CDR3 spans 13 amino acids. Between the trimmed V and J ends, which lost 0 bases and 3 bases, there was a span of 6 bases. Germline CDR1 is SGHDN and CDR2 is FVKESK. CDR3 region: CASSQDGHYEQYF. The CDR3 nucleotides read TGTGCCAGCAGCCAAGATGGGCACTACGAGCAGTACTTC.

V usage is TRBV7-9 and J usage is TRBJ1-1; D is unclear. Germline V gene lookup returns CDR1 SEHNR and CDR2 FQNEAQ (reference sequence). This CDR3 has 13 amino acids. V dropped 2 bases and J dropped 1 base, with 5 bases sitting between them. CDR3 amino acids: CASSLPRNTEAFF. The CDR3 DNA follows: TGTGCCAGCAGCTTACCCAGGAACACTGAAGCTTTCTTT.